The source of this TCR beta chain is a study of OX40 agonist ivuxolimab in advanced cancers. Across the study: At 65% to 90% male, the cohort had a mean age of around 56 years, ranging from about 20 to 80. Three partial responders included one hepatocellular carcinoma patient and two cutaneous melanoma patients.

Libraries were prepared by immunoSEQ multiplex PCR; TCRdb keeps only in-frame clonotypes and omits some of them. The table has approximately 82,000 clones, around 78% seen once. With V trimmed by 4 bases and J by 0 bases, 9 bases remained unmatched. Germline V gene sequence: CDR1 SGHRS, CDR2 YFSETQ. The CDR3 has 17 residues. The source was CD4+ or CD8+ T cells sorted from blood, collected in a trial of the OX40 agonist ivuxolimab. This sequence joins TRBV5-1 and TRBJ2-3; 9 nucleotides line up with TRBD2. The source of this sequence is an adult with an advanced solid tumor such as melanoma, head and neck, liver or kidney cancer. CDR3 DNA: TGCGCCAGCAGCCAAACAGTAGCGGGGGCCAGCACAGATACGCAGTATTTT. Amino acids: CASSQTVAGASTDTQYF.